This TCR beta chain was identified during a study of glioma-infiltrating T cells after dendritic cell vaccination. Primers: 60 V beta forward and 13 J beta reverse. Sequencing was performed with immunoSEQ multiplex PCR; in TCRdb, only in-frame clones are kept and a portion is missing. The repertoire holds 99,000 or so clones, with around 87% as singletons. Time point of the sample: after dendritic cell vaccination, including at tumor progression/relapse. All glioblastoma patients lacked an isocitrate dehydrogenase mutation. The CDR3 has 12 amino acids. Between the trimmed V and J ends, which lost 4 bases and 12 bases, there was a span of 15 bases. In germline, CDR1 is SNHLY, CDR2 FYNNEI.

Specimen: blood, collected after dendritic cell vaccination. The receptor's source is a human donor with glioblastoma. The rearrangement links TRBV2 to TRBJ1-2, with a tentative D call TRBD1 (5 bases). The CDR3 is CASSVNRGGHTF. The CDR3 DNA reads TGTGCCAGCAGTGTGAACCGGGGGGGTCACACCTTC.